This TCR beta chain comes out of a study of blood T cell repertoires in COVID-19. This table comes from immunoSEQ multiplex PCR, and its TCRdb copy is limited to in-frame clones, with some not included. The sample lists roughly 330,000 clones, 70% to 90% occurring once. Germline CDR1 is KGHSH and CDR2 is LQKENI. V lost 2 bases and J lost 4, with 9 bases in between. The CDR3 totals 13 residues. Which cohort a participant joined came from the clinical history participants gave. Recovery among Cohort 3 donors was established by two negative PCRs, clearance, or symptom resolution. The clonotype originates from a woman in her twenties or thirties who had recovered from COVID-19. The sequencing sample was made of PBMCs or T cells enriched from blood (not recorded which). The chain links TRBV18 to TRBJ2-7; a possible D gene is TRBD2 (5 bases). The CDR3 DNA sequence: TGTGCCAGCTCACCAAGGACTGGTTACGAGCAGTACTTC. Protein: CASSPRTGYEQYF.